These 11 T cell receptor beta chains share one sample of origin, sequenced in a study of CD8 T cells in ankylosing spondylitis. TCRdb re-analysed the 5' RACE reads in MiXCR, keeping a single row per CDR3 protein. Among some 350,000 distinct CDR3 sequences listed, about 15% were seen once. Sequencing used blood, either unsorted or a sorted T cell fraction (not recorded which). The source is a male donor with ankylosing spondylitis or in good health (not recorded which).

The rearrangement links TRBV7-9 to TRBJ2-3; 11 positions agree with TRBD2. The V and J ends lost 2 bases and 6 bases, in that order; junction bases with no gene match: 1. Germline V gives CDR1 SEHNR, CDR2 FQNEAQ (reference sequence). This CDR3 region has 14 residues. The DNA for the CDR3 is TGTGCCAGCAGCTTAACTAGCGGGAGCGATACGCAGTATTTT. Translation: CASSLTSGSDTQYF.

A few counts support this clonotype. V usage is TRBV7-9 and J usage is TRBJ1-6; D unclear. The CDR3 consists of 14 residues. Germline CDR1 SEHNR, CDR2 FQNEAQ (reference sequence). The ends were cut back, 5 bases at V and 3 bases at J, with 8 bases in the middle. The CDR3 here is CASSRTDYNSPLHF. The CDR3 DNA reads TGTGCCAGCAGCCGGACGGACTATAATTCACCCCTCCACTTT.

The chain joins TRBV20-1 to TRBJ2-7; 10 bases align to TRBD2. The CDR3 is made up of 13 amino acids. Per the germline V gene, CDR1 is DFQATT and CDR2 is SNEGSKA (reference sequence). V was pared by 3 bases and J by 7 bases, with 6 bases of the junction left unmatched. The CDR3 nucleotides are TGCAGTGCTAGCCGAGCGGGGGGGAGGGAGCAGTACTTC. Its protein product is CSASRAGGREQYF.

The table lists this clonotype with a few counts. This chain links TRBV12-3 or TRBV12-4 with TRBJ2-3; D tentatively fits TRBD1 or TRBD2 (5 bases each). The V gene lost 7 bases and the J gene lost 6 bases, with 17 bases spanning the gap. The CDR3 covers 14 residues. CDR3 amino acids: CASTTRDPADTQYF. Here the CDR3 DNA reads TGTGCCAGCACCACCCGGGACCCGGCGGATACGCAGTATTTT.

The rearrangement joins TRBV5-1 to TRBJ2-5; 8 positions match TRBD1. The germline CDR1 and CDR2 sequences are SGHRS and YFSETQ. CDR3 length equals 15 residues. Trimming at V came to 0 bases and at J to 4 bases, leaving 5 bases not matched to a gene. The CDR3 spells CASSLEGRGRETQYF. The CDR3, as DNA: TGCGCCAGCAGCTTGGAAGGCAGGGGGCGAGAGACCCAGTACTTC.

This clonotype has just a few counts. The genes are TRBV3-1 and TRBJ2-1, with TRBD2 matching over 7 bases. V was pared by 1 base and J by 7 bases, with 10 bases of the junction left unmatched. From germline, CDR1 is LGHDT and CDR2 YNNKEL (reference sequence). The CDR3 contains 16 residues. CDR3 coding DNA: TGTGCCAGCAGCCAAGTAGTCACTAGCGCGGGAAATGAGCAGTTCTTC. Residues: CASSQVVTSAGNEQFF.

There are a few counts of this clonotype. The gene calls are TRBV7-8 and TRBJ2-7; D not certain. The germline CDR1 and CDR2 sequences are SGHVS and FQNEAQ. Between the trimmed V and J ends, which lost 2 bases and 6 bases, there was a span of 17 bases. There are 15 residues in the CDR3. In DNA, the CDR3 is TGTGCCAGCAGCTTATTATCTGGGCCCCTGGGCGAGCAGTACTTC. Translated, it gives CASSLLSGPLGEQYF.

Of note for this clonotype: Given a much more abundant clone one base away, this may be a read error. The chain combines TRBV11-2 with TRBJ2-3; D gene unclear. V lost 5 bases to trimming and J lost 0 bases, with 6 bases between them. The CDR3 has 13 residues. CDR1 and CDR2 from the germline V gene are SGHAT and FQNNGV. The CDR3 DNA follows: TGTGCCAGCAGCGAAGCTAGCACAGATACGCAGTATTTT. Residues: CASSEASTDTQYF.

The sample holds a few counts of this clonotype. V and J are TRBV3-1 and TRBJ2-7, with 8 bases identical to TRBD1. The germline gives CDR1 LGHDT, CDR2 YNNKEL (reference sequence). V lost 1 base to trimming and J lost 6 bases; unmatched junction nucleotides: 8. This CDR3 is built from 15 residues. CDR3 nucleotide sequence: TGTGCCAGCAGCCAAGTTCCGGGACAGGCCTCCGAGCAGTACTTC. Its translation: CASSQVPGQASEQYF.

This clonotype was found many times. The chain combines TRBV5-6 with TRBJ2-1, with D possibly matching TRBD2 (6 bases). From germline, CDR1 is SGHDT and CDR2 YYEEEE. This CDR3 contains 12 residues. V dropped 0 bases and J dropped 10 bases, with 8 bases sitting between them. Here the CDR3 reads CASSLGRAEQFF. For the CDR3, the DNA is TGTGCCAGCAGCTTGGGGAGGGCAGAGCAGTTCTTC. Combining the CDR3 with reference TRBV5-6 and TRBJ2-1 gives the whole variable domain DAGVTQSPTHLIKTRGQQVTLRCSPKSGHDTVSWYQQALGQGPQFIFQYYEEEERQRGNFPDRFSGHQFPNYSSELNVNALLLGDSALYLCASSLGRAEQFFGPGTRLTVL.

The sample holds many counts of this clonotype. This chain uses TRBV5-5 with TRBJ2-2; no firm D call. Trimming shortened V by 0 bases and J by 0 bases, and 3 bases separated the two germline ends. This CDR3 is built from 14 residues. CDR1 SGHKS and CDR2 YYEKEE come from the germline V gene (reference sequence). CDR3 DNA sequence: TGTGCCAGCAGCTTGGACACGAACACCGGGGAGCTGTTTTTT. Its translation is CASSLDTNTGELFF.